This TCR beta chain stems from a study of regulatory T cells in long-lasting Graves disease. Study-level results: TRBV28, TRBJ1-2 and TRBJ2-5 were segments that persistent disease favored.

CDR3 regions were amplified by Arm-PCR using iRepertoire HTBI primers to build TCR beta libraries. In TCRdb, the multiplex PCR reads were re-called with MiXCR into one record per CDR3 protein. The profile shows 400,000 to 550,000 distinct CDR3 sequences, more than 12% of them singletons. A note on this clonotype: Its specificity is not known.

The CDR3 runs 14 residues. Trimming took off 4 bases at V and 3 bases at J, with 10 bases between the two ends. Time point indicated: newly diagnosed GD, antithyroid drugs for less than 3 months. The authors made the TCR library using RNA they extracted from PBMCs. Separately, the same data were catalogued under a study of T cells in Graves' hyperthyroidism and ophthalmopathy. That work states: Investigators excluded patients with uncontrolled infection, other autoimmune disease, pregnancy or lactation.

The receptor was isolated from a woman aged 25 to 45 with Graves disease. The chain joins TRBV12-3 or TRBV12-4 to TRBJ2-1; possible D gene TRBD2, 5 bases. This sample comprised peripheral blood mononuclear cells (PBMCs), obtained at new diagnosis, from a patient treated with antithyroid drugs. The DNA of the CDR3 is TGTGCCAGCAGTTCGGAGGCCGACTACAATGAGCAGTTCTTC. Translation: CASSSEADYNEQFF.